Below, 5 T cell receptor beta chains from the same sample are listed, as sequenced in a study of shared clonotypes between healthy human individuals. Here immunoSEQ multiplex PCR was the method, and the copy in TCRdb shows in-frame clones only, minus some. The data show 2 million to 2.5 million clones, approximately 93% seen once. Sequenced sample: naive CD4+ T cells from PBMCs. As for subset: CD45RA+ positively selected. Receptors originate from a man in his late teens or twenties in good health. Some clones in this sample may be carry-over from other donors' samples.

The chain couples TRBV10-3 to TRBJ1-2; TRBD1 is a possible D gene (6 bases). The CDR3 is 13 residues long. The V gene lost 9 bases and the J gene lost 3 bases, with 14 bases spanning the gap. CDR1 ENHRY and CDR2 SYGVKD come from the germline V gene. The CDR3 DNA sequence: TGTGCCATGGGGTCTGGGACATACTATGGCTACACCTTC. The encoded protein is CAMGSGTYYGYTF.

The genes are TRBV5-1 and TRBJ2-1; 7 bases are a match to TRBD2. Germline values: CDR1 SGHRS, CDR2 YFSETQ. Trimming removed 4 bases from V and 7 bases from J; junction bases left unmatched: 11. This CDR3 has 15 residues. Written as DNA, the CDR3 is TGCGCCAGCAGCCCCCCGGGACTACTGAGTAATGAGCAGTTCTTC. Amino acids: CASSPPGLLSNEQFF.

Concerning this clone itself: Other nucleotide sequences from this sample produce the same CDR3. This rearrangement joins TRBV30 to TRBJ1-3, with no clear D. Germline values: CDR1 GTSNPN, CDR2 SVGIG (reference sequence). V shed 0 bases and J shed 0 bases, with 3 bases lying between them. The CDR3 sequence is 13 residues long. Here the CDR3 reads CAWSVNSGNTIYF. The CDR3 nucleotides are TGTGCCTGGAGTGTTAACTCTGGAAACACCATATATTTT.

In the case of this clone: This CDR3 is also generated by other DNA sequences in the sample. The chain carries TRBV6-5 and TRBJ2-1; D gene uncertain. CDR1 is MNHEY and CDR2 is SVGAGI in the germline V gene. The V end lost 4 bases, the J end lost 4 bases, and 5 bases lay between the germline ends. There are 12 residues in the CDR3. Written as DNA, the CDR3 is TGTGCCAGCAGTTCTACGTACAATGAGCAGTTCTTC. It specifies CASSSTYNEQFF.

The genes are TRBV18 and TRBJ1-1; D call uncertain. The CDR3 contains 16 residues. Germline assignment: CDR1 KGHSH and CDR2 LQKENI. V lost 6 bases, J lost 6 bases, and 23 bases lay in between. CDR3 region: CASSRNDPGLDAEAFF. The DNA of the CDR3 is TGTGCCAGCTCGCGAAATGACCCCGGGTTGGACGCTGAAGCTTTCTTT.